One sample yielded the 10 T cell receptor beta chains listed below, sequenced in a study of post-analysis software for immune sequencing data (dated by TCRdb to between 2014 and 2017). Overall study outcomes, separate from this receptor: Significantly higher frequencies in patients than in controls were found for about five TRBV segments, including TRBV5-6, TRBV5-1 and TRBV20-1.

The antigens of these receptors remain unknown. Library generation was performed with PCR. Sequencer: Illumina HiSeq 2500. Unique molecular identifiers were incorporated into TCR beta cDNA libraries to reduce PCR and sequencing biases. The public reads were reanalyzed by TCRdb: fastp trimming at Q25, MiXCR alignment, in-frame beta chains only. Each entry is one CDR3 protein sequence, shown with its most common DNA and genes. The sample yields some 690,000 distinct CDR3 sequences; roughly 27% were counted once. The ten largest account for roughly 0.53% of the sample. The sample was blood. The receptors come from a girl aged 5-17 years with multiple sclerosis.

Of note for this clonotype: It may be a read error: a sequence one base away is much more abundant. The gene calls are TRBV29-1 and TRBJ2-5; 12 bases are a match to TRBD2. Germline V lookup: CDR1 SQVTM, CDR2 ANQGSEA. The CDR3 runs to 14 residues. V was clipped by 2 bases and J by 11 bases; unmatched bases: 9. The CDR3 sequence is CSVEQGLAGFEQYF. CDR3 nucleotides: TGCAGCGTTGAACAGGGACTAGCGGGCTTTGAGCAGTACTTC.

The rearrangement links TRBV12-3 or TRBV12-4 to TRBJ2-3; 7 bases align to TRBD2. This CDR3 is 13 amino acids long. Losses at the gene ends were 8 bases for V and 0 bases for J; bases not matched to a gene: 2. Written as DNA, the CDR3 is TGTGCCAGCCGGGAGGAAAGCACAGATACGCAGTATTTT. Amino acid sequence: CASREESTDTQYF.

V usage is TRBV29-1 and J usage is TRBJ1-1, with 12 bases fitting TRBD1. The germline CDR1 and CDR2 sequences are SQVTM and ANQGSEA. The CDR3 runs to 13 residues. The V and J ends lost 7 bases and 10 bases, in that order; junction bases with no gene match: 10. This CDR3 is CSAEGQGARGAFF. Written as DNA, the CDR3 is TGCAGCGCCGAGGGACAGGGGGCGCGGGGAGCTTTCTTT.

This clonotype was counted only a few times. The V and J genes are TRBV29-1 and TRBJ2-5, with TRBD1 identical over 9 bases. The germline gives CDR1 SQVTM, CDR2 ANQGSEA. The junction had 14 bases not matched to a gene; V was cut back by 6 bases and J by 9 bases. The CDR3 is 14 amino acids. DNA for the CDR3: TGCAGCGTCGTTCGGACAGGGGTGGGGGAGGCCCAGTACTTC. Its protein product is CSVVRTGVGEAQYF.

This clonotype was picked up a small number of times. This rearrangement joins TRBV5-1 to TRBJ2-3, with 13 bases that match TRBD2. Germline V lookup: CDR1 SGHRS, CDR2 YFSETQ. J was trimmed by 6 bases and V by 0 bases; bases with no gene match: 13. This CDR3 is 19 amino acids long. CDR3 in amino acids: CASSLVGDGTSGVPDTQYF. The CDR3 DNA sequence: TGCGCCAGCAGCTTGGTTGGTGATGGGACTAGCGGGGTCCCGGATACGCAGTATTTT.

The rearrangement joins TRBV4-1 to TRBJ1-2; D is uncertain. Trimming removed 2 bases from V and 1 base from J, with 5 bases in between. The CDR3 consists of 13 residues. Germline lookup yields CDR1 MGHRA and CDR2 YSYEKL. CDR3 DNA: TGCGCCAGCAGCCAAACAGATAACTATGGCTACACCTTC. It encodes CASSQTDNYGYTF.

In this sample, this clonotype turned up a few times. The V and J genes are TRBV7-9 and TRBJ1-6, with a tentative D call TRBD1 (5 bases). Germline-derived CDR1 and CDR2 are SEHNR and FQNEAQ (reference sequence). The length of the CDR3 is 14 residues. The V gene lost 3 bases and the J gene lost 7 bases, with 10 bases spanning the gap. In DNA, the CDR3 is TGTGCCAGCAGCTTGGGGGGAATGAATTCACCCCTCCACTTT. Translation gives CASSLGGMNSPLHF.

V is TRBV5-1 and J is TRBJ2-1, with D tentatively TRBD1 (5 bases). The CDR3 is 13 residues long. CDR1 and CDR2 from the germline V gene are SGHRS and YFSETQ. V dropped 7 bases and J dropped 4 bases, with 12 bases sitting between them. The CDR3 DNA is TGCGCCAGCGGCACCAGACAGTACAATGAGCAGTTCTTC. Its translation is CASGTRQYNEQFF.

The gene calls are TRBV4-2 and TRBJ1-4; 7 positions agree with TRBD1. The CDR3 covers 16 residues. Trimming cost V 3 bases and J 12 bases; bases outside gene matches: 16. The germline CDR1 and CDR2 sequences are LGHNA and YNFKEQ. The CDR3 region is CASSQDRQGLGEELFF. CDR3 DNA: TGTGCCAGCAGCCAGGACCGACAGGGCCTTGGGGAAGAACTGTTTTTT.

This clonotype was seen a few times. As DNA, the CDR3 is TGTGCCAGCAGTGAATCCAATTCGAGGAATGAAAAACTGTTTTTT. This gives the protein CASSESNSRNEKLFF. The chain joins TRBV2 to TRBJ1-4; D is uncertain. Germline V CDR1 and CDR2: SNHLY, FYNNEI. The CDR3 is 15 amino acids. With 2 bases removed from V and 5 bases from J, the gap between germline ends came to 12 bases.